This TCR beta chain was obtained from a study of blood T cell repertoires in COVID-19. Background on the study: All recovered Cohort 3 donors got two negative PCRs, got clearance, or saw symptom resolution. COVID-19 samples, acute and convalescent, were from the United States, Italy and Spain.

Individuals aged 18 to 89 years were recruited from 20 to 25 US areas. The protocol was immunoSEQ multiplex PCR, while the TCRdb copy is restricted to in-frame clones and leaves out a portion. This table has about 400,000 clones, 70% to 90% appearing once. This receptor was identified in a man aged 40-50 years in a cohort exposed to, infected with or recovered from COVID-19 (not recorded which). Material for sequencing was PBMCs or T cells enriched from blood (not recorded which).

The CDR3 coding sequence is TGTGCCAGCATTTCAACAGGGTATGGCTACACCTTC. The encoded protein is CASISTGYGYTF. The rearrangement uses TRBV6-5 and TRBJ1-2, with a possible D match to TRBD1 (6 bases). Germline CDR1 is MNHEY and CDR2 is SVGAGI. Trimming shortened V by 7 bases and J by 5 bases, and 11 bases separated the two germline ends. CDR3 length: 12 residues.